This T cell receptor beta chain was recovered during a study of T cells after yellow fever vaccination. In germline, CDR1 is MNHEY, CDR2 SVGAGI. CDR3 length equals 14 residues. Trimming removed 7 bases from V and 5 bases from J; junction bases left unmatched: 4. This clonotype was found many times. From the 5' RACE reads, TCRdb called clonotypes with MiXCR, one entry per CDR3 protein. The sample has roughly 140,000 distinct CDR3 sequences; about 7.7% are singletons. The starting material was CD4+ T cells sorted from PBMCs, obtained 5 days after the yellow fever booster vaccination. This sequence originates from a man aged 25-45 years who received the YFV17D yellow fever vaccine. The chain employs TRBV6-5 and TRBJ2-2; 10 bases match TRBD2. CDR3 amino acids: CASILLAGTGELFF. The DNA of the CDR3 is TGTGCCAGCATATTACTAGCGGGGACCGGGGAGCTGTTTTTT.